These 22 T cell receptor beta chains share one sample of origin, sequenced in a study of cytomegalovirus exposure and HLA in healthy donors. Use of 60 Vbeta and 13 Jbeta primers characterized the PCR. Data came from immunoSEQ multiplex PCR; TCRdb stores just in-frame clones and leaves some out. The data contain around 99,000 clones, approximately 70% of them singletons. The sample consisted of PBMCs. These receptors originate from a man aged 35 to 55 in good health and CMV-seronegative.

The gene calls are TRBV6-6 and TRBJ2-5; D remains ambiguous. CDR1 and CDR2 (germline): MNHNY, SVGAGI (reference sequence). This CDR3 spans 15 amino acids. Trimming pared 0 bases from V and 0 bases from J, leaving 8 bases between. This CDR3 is CASSYSLEYQETQYF. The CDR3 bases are TGTGCCAGCAGTTACTCGTTGGAGTACCAAGAGACCCAGTACTTC.

DNA for the CDR3: TGCGCCAGCAGCAGCGGGACAGGGATTGAGACCCAGTACTTC. Translating it yields CASSSGTGIETQYF. The chain links TRBV5-1 to TRBJ2-5; TRBD1 agrees at 9 bases. The CDR3 runs to 14 residues. CDR1 and CDR2 (germline): SGHRS, YFSETQ. Unmatched junction bases numbered 6, after V lost 4 bases and J lost 5 bases.

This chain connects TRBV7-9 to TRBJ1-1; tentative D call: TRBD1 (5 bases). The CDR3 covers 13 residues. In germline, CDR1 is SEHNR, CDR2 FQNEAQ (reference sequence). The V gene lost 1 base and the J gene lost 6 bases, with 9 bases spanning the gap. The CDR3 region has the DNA TGTGCCAGCAGCTTAGAAGGACACTCTGAAGCTTTCTTT. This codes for CASSLEGHSEAFF.

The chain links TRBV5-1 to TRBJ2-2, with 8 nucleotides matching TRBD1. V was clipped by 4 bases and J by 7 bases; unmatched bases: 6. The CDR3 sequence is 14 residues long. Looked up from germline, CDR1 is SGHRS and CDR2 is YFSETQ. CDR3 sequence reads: CASSQQGESGELFF. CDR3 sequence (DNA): TGCGCCAGCAGCCAACAGGGGGAAAGCGGGGAGCTGTTTTTT.

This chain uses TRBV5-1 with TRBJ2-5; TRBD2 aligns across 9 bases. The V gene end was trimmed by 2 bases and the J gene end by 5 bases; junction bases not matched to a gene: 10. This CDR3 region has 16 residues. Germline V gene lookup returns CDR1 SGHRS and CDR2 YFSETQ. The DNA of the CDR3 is TGCGCCAGCAGCTTTGTCGGCGGGGGGGCAGGGGAGACCCAGTACTTC. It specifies CASSFVGGGAGETQYF.

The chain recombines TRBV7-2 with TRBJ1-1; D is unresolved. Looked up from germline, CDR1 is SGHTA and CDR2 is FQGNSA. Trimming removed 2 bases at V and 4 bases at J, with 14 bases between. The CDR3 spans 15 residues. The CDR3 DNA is TGTGCCAGCAGCTTAAATCAGGCCCCGAGCACTGAAGCTTTCTTT. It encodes CASSLNQAPSTEAFF.

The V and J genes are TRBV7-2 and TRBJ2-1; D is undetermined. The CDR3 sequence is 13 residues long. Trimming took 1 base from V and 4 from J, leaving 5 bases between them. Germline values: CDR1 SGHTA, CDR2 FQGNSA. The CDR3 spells CASSLEAYNEQFF. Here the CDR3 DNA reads TGTGCCAGCAGCTTAGAAGCGTACAATGAGCAGTTCTTC.

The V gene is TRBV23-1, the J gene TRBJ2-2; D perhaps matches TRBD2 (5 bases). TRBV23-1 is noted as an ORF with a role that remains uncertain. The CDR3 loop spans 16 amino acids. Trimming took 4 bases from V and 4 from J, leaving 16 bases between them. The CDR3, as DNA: TGCGCCAGCAGTCTCCCACCGGGGAAGGGCACCGGGGAGCTGTTTTTT. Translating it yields CASSLPPGKGTGELFF.

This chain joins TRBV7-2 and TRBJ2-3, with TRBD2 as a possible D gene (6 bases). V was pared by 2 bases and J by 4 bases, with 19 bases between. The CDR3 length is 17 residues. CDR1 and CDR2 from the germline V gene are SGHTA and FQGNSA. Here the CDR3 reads CASSLSYRGKSADTQYF. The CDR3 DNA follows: TGTGCCAGCAGCTTAAGTTATCGGGGGAAGAGCGCAGATACGCAGTATTTT.

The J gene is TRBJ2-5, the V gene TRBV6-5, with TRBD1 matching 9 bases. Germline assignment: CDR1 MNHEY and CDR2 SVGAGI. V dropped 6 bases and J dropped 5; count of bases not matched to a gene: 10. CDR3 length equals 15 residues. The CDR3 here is CASSPNTGGAETQYF. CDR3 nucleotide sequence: TGTGCCAGCAGCCCCAACACAGGGGGCGCGGAGACCCAGTACTTC.

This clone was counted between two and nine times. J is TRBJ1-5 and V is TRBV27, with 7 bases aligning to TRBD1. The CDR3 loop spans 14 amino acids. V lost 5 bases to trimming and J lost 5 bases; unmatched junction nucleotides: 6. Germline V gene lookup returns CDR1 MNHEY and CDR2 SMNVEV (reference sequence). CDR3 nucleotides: TGTGCCAGCAGTCTACAGGGGCCTGATCAGCCCCAGCATTTT. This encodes CASSLQGPDQPQHF.

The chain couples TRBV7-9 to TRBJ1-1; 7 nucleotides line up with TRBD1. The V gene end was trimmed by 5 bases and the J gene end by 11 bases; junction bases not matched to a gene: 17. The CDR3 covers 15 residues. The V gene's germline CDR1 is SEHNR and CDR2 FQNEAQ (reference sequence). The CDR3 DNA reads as TGTGCCAGCAGCAGGGGGCCTACAGGAATTGGAATCGCTTTCTTT. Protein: CASSRGPTGIGIAFF.

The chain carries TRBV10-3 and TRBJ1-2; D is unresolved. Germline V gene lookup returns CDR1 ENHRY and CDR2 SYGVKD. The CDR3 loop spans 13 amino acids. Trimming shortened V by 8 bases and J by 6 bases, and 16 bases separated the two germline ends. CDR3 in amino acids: CAILDPPGDGYTF. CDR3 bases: TGTGCCATCCTGGACCCGCCCGGGGATGGCTACACCTTC.

CDR3 bases: TGTGCCAGCAGTTTTTCCACAGGGGAGAGTAATTCACCCCTCCACTTT. Its translation: CASSFSTGESNSPLHF. This sequence joins TRBV7-8 and TRBJ1-6, with 7 bases that match TRBD1. Germline V gene data show CDR1 as SGHVS and CDR2 as FQNEAQ. The length of the CDR3 is 16 residues. Unmatched junction bases numbered 11, after V lost 6 bases and J lost 6 bases.

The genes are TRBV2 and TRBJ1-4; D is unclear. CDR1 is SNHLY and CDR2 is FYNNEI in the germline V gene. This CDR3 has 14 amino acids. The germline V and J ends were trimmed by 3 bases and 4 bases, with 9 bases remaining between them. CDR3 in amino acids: CASSENTFNEKLFF. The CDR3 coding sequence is TGTGCCAGCAGTGAGAACACCTTTAATGAAAAACTGTTTTTT.

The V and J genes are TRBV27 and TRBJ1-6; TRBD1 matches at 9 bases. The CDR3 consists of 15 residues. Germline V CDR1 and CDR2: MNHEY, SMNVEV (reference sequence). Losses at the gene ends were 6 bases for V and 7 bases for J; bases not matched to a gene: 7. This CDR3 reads CASRLGQGKNSPLHF. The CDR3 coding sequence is TGTGCCAGCAGACTCGGACAGGGGAAAAATTCACCCCTCCACTTT.

For the CDR3, the DNA is TGTGCCAGCAGCGCCGGGACAGGGGTCGACCAAAGCTCCTACAATGAGCAGTTCTTC. This translates into CASSAGTGVDQSSYNEQFF. The rearrangement joins TRBV7-8 to TRBJ2-1; 10 bases fit TRBD1. The V gene end was trimmed by 5 bases and the J gene end by 0 bases; junction bases not matched to a gene: 13. There are 19 residues in the CDR3. The germline V gene has CDR1 SGHVS and CDR2 FQNEAQ.

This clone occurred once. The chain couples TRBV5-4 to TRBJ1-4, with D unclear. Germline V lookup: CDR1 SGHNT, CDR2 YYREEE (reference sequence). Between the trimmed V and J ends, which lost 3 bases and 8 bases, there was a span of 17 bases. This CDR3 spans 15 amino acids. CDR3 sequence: CASSSSYARSEKLFF. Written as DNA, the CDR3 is TGTGCCAGCAGCTCGAGTTACGCCCGTAGCGAAAAACTGTTTTTT.

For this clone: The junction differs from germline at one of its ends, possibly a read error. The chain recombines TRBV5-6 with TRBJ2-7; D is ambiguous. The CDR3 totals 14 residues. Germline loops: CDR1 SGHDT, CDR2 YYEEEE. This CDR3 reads CASSLAILPYGQYF. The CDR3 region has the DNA TGTGCCAGCAGCTTGGCGATTTTGCCCTACGGGCAGTACTTC.

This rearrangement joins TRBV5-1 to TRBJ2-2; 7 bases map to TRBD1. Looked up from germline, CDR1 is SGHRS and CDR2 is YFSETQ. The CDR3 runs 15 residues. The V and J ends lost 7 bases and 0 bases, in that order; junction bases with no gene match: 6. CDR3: CASGMQGANTGELFF. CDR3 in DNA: TGCGCCAGCGGGATGCAGGGGGCGAACACCGGGGAGCTGTTTTTT. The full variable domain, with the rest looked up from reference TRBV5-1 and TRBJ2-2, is KAGVTQTPRYLIKTRGQQVTLSCSPISGHRSVSWYQQTPGQGLQFLFEYFSETQRNKGNFPGRFSGRQFSNSRSEMNVSTLELGDSALYLCASGMQGANTGELFFGEGSRLTVL.

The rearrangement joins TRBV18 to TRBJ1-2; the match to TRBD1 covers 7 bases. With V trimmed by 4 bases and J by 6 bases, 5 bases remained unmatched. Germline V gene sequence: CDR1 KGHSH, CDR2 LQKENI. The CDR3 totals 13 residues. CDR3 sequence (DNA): TGTGCCAGCTCACGCGGTACAGGGGATGGCTACACCTTC. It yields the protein CASSRGTGDGYTF.

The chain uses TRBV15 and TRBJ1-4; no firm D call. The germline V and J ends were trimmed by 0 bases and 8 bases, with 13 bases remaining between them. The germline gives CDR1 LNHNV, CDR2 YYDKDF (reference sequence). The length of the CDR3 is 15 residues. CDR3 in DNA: TGTGCCACCAGCAGAGATACGAGGCTAGGAGAAAAACTGTTTTTT. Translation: CATSRDTRLGEKLFF.